These T cell receptor beta chains were read from a single sample in a study of shared clonotypes between healthy human individuals. Here immunoSEQ multiplex PCR was the method, and the copy in TCRdb shows in-frame clones only, minus some. This sample has 450,000 to 500,000 clones, with 81% found just once. The specimen was PBMCs. These receptors came from a woman aged 40 to 50 in good health. Some clones in this sample may be carry-over from other donors' samples. CDR3s include the opening cysteine and the closing phenylalanine or tryptophan. The order of the fields is clone size, V gene, D gene, J gene, CDR3 protein, CDR3 DNA. The D gene is left open where the match is weak. Clone size is given for some rows only: seen once, a few or many times, or a class if the clone is expanded.

size: few
V: TRBV19
D: NA
J: TRBJ1-2
CDR3: CASSAADYGYTF
DNA: TGTGCCAGTAGTGCGGCAGACTATGGCTACACCTTC

size: NA
V: TRBV28
D: TRBD2
J: TRBJ2-2
CDR3: CASATSGATGELFF
DNA: TGTGCCAGCGCGACTAGCGGGGCCACCGGGGAGCTGTTTTTT

size: once
V: TRBV9
D: TRBD2
J: TRBJ2-7
CDR3: CASSALAGGPYEQYF
DNA: TGTGCCAGCAGCGCCTTAGCGGGAGGGCCCTACGAGCAGTACTTC

size: NA
V: TRBV15
D: TRBD2
J: TRBJ2-7
CDR3: CATSRSQRDTYEQYF
DNA: TGTGCCACCAGCAGATCCCAGCGGGATACCTACGAGCAGTACTTC

size: NA
V: TRBV28
D: NA
J: TRBJ1-1
CDR3: CASSLFLGGEGKAFF
DNA: TGTGCCAGCAGTTTATTTTTGGGGGGCGAGGGAAAAGCTTTCTTT

size: NA
V: TRBV28
D: NA
J: TRBJ1-4
CDR3: CASSLRRPNEKLFF
DNA: TGTGCCAGCAGTTTAAGGCGCCCTAATGAAAAACTGTTTTTT

size: NA
V: TRBV28
D: TRBD2
J: TRBJ2-5
CDR3: CASSTAGGPLETQYF
DNA: TGTGCCAGCAGTACAGCGGGAGGGCCGTTGGAGACCCAGTACTTC

size: NA
V: TRBV6-1
D: TRBD1
J: TRBJ1-5
CDR3: CASSGYRGGGGNQPQHF
DNA: TGTGCCAGCAGTGGCTATCGAGGGGGCGGGGGCAATCAGCCCCAGCATTTT

size: NA
V: TRBV7-6
D: NA
J: TRBJ2-1
CDR3: CASSLNLGTSSYNEQFF
DNA: TGTGCCAGCAGCTTAAATCTTGGCACGAGCTCCTACAATGAGCAGTTCTTC

size: NA
V: TRBV7-7
D: NA
J: TRBJ2-2
CDR3: CASSLVISGELFF
DNA: TGTGCCAGCAGCTTAGTTATATCCGGGGAGCTGTTTTTT

size: NA
V: TRBV2
D: NA
J: TRBJ2-7
CDR3: CASTREAAVPEQYF
DNA: TGTGCCAGCACCAGAGAGGCGGCAGTCCCCGAGCAGTACTTC

size: NA
V: TRBV30
D: NA
J: TRBJ2-7
CDR3: CAWSALPQGHYEQYF
DNA: TGTGCCTGGAGTGCCCTACCCCAGGGGCACTACGAGCAGTACTTC

size: few
V: TRBV7-9
D: TRBD1
J: TRBJ1-4
CDR3: CASSPRDSRQGSGAEKLFF
DNA: TGTGCCAGCAGCCCGAGGGACAGTAGGCAGGGGTCCGGGGCTGAAAAACTGTTTTTT

size: NA
V: TRBV5-6
D: NA
J: TRBJ1-2
CDR3: CASSLVGMDYGYTF
DNA: TGTGCCAGCAGCTTGGTCGGTATGGACTATGGCTACACCTTC

size: NA
V: TRBV29-1
D: NA
J: TRBJ2-7
CDR3: CSVELAYEQYF
DNA: TGCAGCGTTGAGTTGGCATACGAGCAGTACTTC

size: NA
V: TRBV9
D: TRBD2
J: TRBJ2-1
CDR3: CASSVELAGVSYNEQFF
DNA: TGTGCCAGCAGCGTAGAGCTAGCGGGAGTGTCCTACAATGAGCAGTTCTTC

size: NA
V: TRBV28
D: NA
J: TRBJ1-2
CDR3: CASTEGLLIGGEASGYTF
DNA: TGTGCCAGCACCGAAGGCCTTCTGATCGGCGGCGAGGCGAGTGGCTACACCTTC

size: NA
V: TRBV29-1
D: TRBD2
J: TRBJ2-3
CDR3: CSVEGLAGGYTDTQYF
DNA: TGCAGCGTTGAAGGGCTAGCGGGAGGGTATACAGATACGCAGTATTTT

size: NA
V: TRBV7-2
D: TRBD1
J: TRBJ1-1
CDR3: CASSSRTGSAEAFF
DNA: TGTGCCAGCAGCTCTAGGACAGGAAGCGCTGAAGCTTTCTTT

size: NA
V: TRBV29-1
D: TRBD1
J: TRBJ2-5
CDR3: CSVERTGVETQYF
DNA: TGCAGCGTTGAGCGGACAGGGGTCGAGACCCAGTACTTC

size: NA
V: TRBV19
D: TRBD1
J: TRBJ1-5
CDR3: CATSGTESSNQPQHF
DNA: TGTGCCACCTCAGGGACAGAGAGTAGCAATCAGCCCCAGCATTTT

size: NA
V: TRBV18
D: TRBD2
J: TRBJ2-5
CDR3: CASSPGTSGSQETQYF
DNA: TGTGCCAGCTCACCCGGGACTAGCGGGAGTCAAGAGACCCAGTACTTC

size: once
V: TRBV6-1
D: NA
J: TRBJ1-3
CDR3: CASSAGTLSGNTIYF
DNA: TGTGCCAGCAGTGCCGGGACATTATCTGGAAACACCATATATTTT

size: NA
V: TRBV13
D: NA
J: TRBJ2-6
CDR3: CASSFSGESGANVLTF
DNA: TGTGCCAGCAGCTTCTCAGGGGAATCTGGGGCCAACGTCCTGACTTTC

size: few
V: TRBV7-2
D: TRBD1
J: TRBJ1-4
CDR3: CASSDRANNEKLFF
DNA: TGTGCCAGCAGCGACAGGGCGAATAATGAAAAACTGTTTTTT

size: NA
V: TRBV29-1
D: TRBD1
J: TRBJ1-2
CDR3: CSVEDRDRGIYGYTF
DNA: TGCAGCGTTGAAGACCGGGACAGGGGCATTTATGGCTACACCTTC

size: NA
V: TRBV4-2
D: NA
J: TRBJ1-2
CDR3: CASRTLNSGVGYTF
DNA: TGTGCCAGCAGAACCTTGAACTCAGGGGTTGGCTACACCTTC

size: once
V: TRBV25-1
D: NA
J: TRBJ2-2
CDR3: CASSDPLATNTGELFF
DNA: TGTGCCAGCAGTGATCCACTTGCCACGAACACCGGGGAGCTGTTTTTT

size: many
V: TRBV7-2
D: NA
J: TRBJ1-2
CDR3: CASSRRGRDYGYTF
DNA: TGTGCCAGCAGCCGGAGAGGACGGGACTATGGCTACACCTTC

size: NA
V: TRBV27
D: TRBD1
J: TRBJ2-3
CDR3: CASRTGGLGTDTQYF
DNA: TGTGCCAGCAGGACAGGGGGATTGGGGACAGATACGCAGTATTTT

size: NA
V: TRBV19
D: TRBD1
J: TRBJ1-3
CDR3: CATSGTGRGNTIYF
DNA: TGTGCCACCTCTGGGACAGGCCGTGGAAACACCATATATTTT

size: NA
V: TRBV14
D: NA
J: TRBJ2-5
CDR3: CASSQLFPGLVETQYF
DNA: TGTGCCAGCAGCCAACTTTTCCCCGGTTTGGTCGAGACCCAGTACTTC

size: once
V: TRBV12-5
D: NA
J: TRBJ1-2
CDR3: CASADTGFNGYTF
DNA: TGTGCTAGTGCCGATACAGGATTCAATGGCTACACCTTC

size: NA
V: TRBV28
D: NA
J: TRBJ1-3
CDR3: CASSPSERSGNTIYF
DNA: TGTGCCAGCAGTCCCTCGGAACGCTCTGGAAACACCATATATTTT

size: once
V: TRBV7-9
D: NA
J: TRBJ1-2
CDR3: CASSPVLSGTLCTF
DNA: TGTGCCAGCAGCCCCGTTCTGAGTGGGACCCTCTGCACCTTC

size: NA
V: TRBV25-1
D: NA
J: TRBJ1-5
CDR3: CASSGSTTGSNQPQHF
DNA: TGTGCCAGCAGTGGATCGACGACTGGGAGCAATCAGCCCCAGCATTTT

size: NA
V: TRBV5-4
D: NA
J: TRBJ1-2
CDR3: CASSFTGDGYTF
DNA: TGTGCCAGCAGCTTCACAGGTGATGGCTACACCTTC

size: NA
V: TRBV11-2
D: TRBD2
J: TRBJ2-4
CDR3: CASSLAPGEGGAKNIQYF
DNA: TGTGCCAGCAGTCTAGCCCCTGGGGAGGGAGGTGCCAAAAACATTCAGTACTTC

size: NA
V: TRBV9
D: TRBD1
J: TRBJ2-2
CDR3: CASSGTQGTGELFF
DNA: TGTGCCAGCAGCGGCACACAGGGGACCGGGGAGCTGTTTTTT

size: NA
V: TRBV30
D: NA
J: TRBJ2-7
CDR3: CAWSKTGLSYEQYF
DNA: TGTGCCTGGAGCAAAACAGGGCTCTCCTACGAGCAGTACTTC

size: NA
V: TRBV18
D: NA
J: TRBJ2-7
CDR3: CASSPLDTKLLYEQYF
DNA: TGTGCCAGCTCACCGTTGGACACAAAGCTCCTTTACGAGCAGTACTTC

size: NA
V: TRBV19
D: NA
J: TRBJ2-3
CDR3: CASRSNTDTQYF
DNA: TGTGCCAGTAGATCCAACACAGATACGCAGTATTTT

size: NA
V: TRBV7-9
D: NA
J: TRBJ2-1
CDR3: CASSLGPTRTYNEQFF
DNA: TGTGCCAGCAGCTTAGGACCAACTAGGACCTACAATGAGCAGTTCTTC

size: NA
V: TRBV2
D: NA
J: TRBJ2-7
CDR3: CASVGASGSYEQYF
DNA: TGTGCCAGCGTGGGGGCTAGTGGCTCCTACGAGCAGTACTTC

size: NA
V: TRBV9
D: TRBD2
J: TRBJ2-1
CDR3: CASSEAGESYNEQFF
DNA: TGTGCCAGCAGCGAGGCGGGAGAGTCCTACAATGAGCAGTTCTTC

size: NA
V: TRBV28
D: NA
J: TRBJ1-2
CDR3: CASSLWPDTYGYTF
DNA: TGTGCCAGCAGTTTATGGCCAGACACCTATGGCTACACCTTC

size: NA
V: TRBV28
D: NA
J: TRBJ1-2
CDR3: CASSFPHEGSHGYTF
DNA: TGTGCCAGCAGTTTCCCCCATGAGGGCTCTCATGGCTACACCTTC

size: NA
V: TRBV6-5
D: NA
J: TRBJ2-7
CDR3: CASTGPPSYEQYF
DNA: TGTGCCAGCACGGGCCCACCCTCCTACGAGCAGTACTTC

size: NA
V: TRBV28
D: TRBD1
J: TRBJ1-1
CDR3: CASSQQGPRTEAFF
DNA: TGTGCCAGCAGTCAACAGGGGCCTAGGACTGAAGCTTTCTTT